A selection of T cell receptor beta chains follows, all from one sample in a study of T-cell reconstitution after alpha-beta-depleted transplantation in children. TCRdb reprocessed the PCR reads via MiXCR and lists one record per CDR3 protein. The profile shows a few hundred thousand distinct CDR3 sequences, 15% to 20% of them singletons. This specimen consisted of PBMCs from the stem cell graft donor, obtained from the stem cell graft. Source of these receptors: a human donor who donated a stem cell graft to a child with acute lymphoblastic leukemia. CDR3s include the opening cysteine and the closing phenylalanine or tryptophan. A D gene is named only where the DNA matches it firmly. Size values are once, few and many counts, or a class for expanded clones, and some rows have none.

CATSPWGDTQYF TGTGCCACCAGCCCTTGGGGGGATACGCAGTATTTT TRBJ2-3 few - TRBV24-1
CASSYGTGNTGELFF TGTGCCAGTAGCTACGGGACAGGGAACACCGGGGAGCTGTTTTTT TRBJ2-2 few TRBD1 TRBV19
CASQRGTSGPSDTQYF TGCGCCAGTCAGCGGGGGACTAGCGGACCATCAGATACGCAGTATTTT TRBJ2-3 few TRBD2 TRBV4-1
CASSQPGLAGVGEQFF TGTGCCAGCAGCCAACCGGGACTAGCGGGAGTAGGAGAGCAGTTCTTC TRBJ2-1 - TRBD2 TRBV2
CASMDRDSYEQYF TGTGCCAGCATGGACAGGGACTCCTACGAGCAGTACTTC TRBJ2-7 few TRBD1 TRBV27
CSATGGAYNEQFF TGCAGTGCTACAGGGGGCGCCTACAATGAGCAGTTCTTC TRBJ2-1 few TRBD1 TRBV20-1
CASRQDGGGKTQYF TGTGCCAGCCGCCAGGACGGGGGAGGGAAGACCCAGTACTTC TRBJ2-5 few TRBD2 TRBV12-3/TRBV12-4
CASSGRTVDNLNTEAFF TGCGCCAGCAGCGGGAGGACAGTAGATAACCTGAACACTGAAGCTTTCTTT TRBJ1-1 - - TRBV5-1
CASSQAGTGAKDTQYF TGTGCCAGCAGCCAAGCAGGGACAGGGGCCAAAGATACGCAGTATTTT TRBJ2-3 few - TRBV21-1
CASSLAEDWDTEAFF TGCGCCAGCAGCTTAGCGGAGGATTGGGACACTGAAGCTTTCTTT TRBJ1-1 - - TRBV5-1
CSARASDTGELFF TGCAGTGCTAGGGCTAGCGACACCGGGGAGCTGTTTTTT TRBJ2-2 - - TRBV20-1
CASSPRPVIAKNIQYF TGTGCCAGCAGTCCCCGGCCCGTGATAGCCAAAAACATTCAGTACTTC TRBJ2-4 few - TRBV27
CASSFGQGPPFHTQYF TGCGCCAGCAGCTTTGGACAGGGGCCTCCTTTTCATACGCAGTATTTT TRBJ2-3 few TRBD1 TRBV5-1
CASRLQGGHTGELFF TGTGCCAGCAGGCTCCAAGGGGGCCACACCGGGGAGCTGTTTTTT TRBJ2-2 - TRBD1 TRBV6-4
CSAAPSGRELFF TGCAGTGCGGCCCCTAGCGGGAGGGAGCTGTTTTTT TRBJ2-2 few TRBD2 TRBV20-1
CASRSWGTGPDEQYF TGTGCCAGCAGAAGCTGGGGGACAGGGCCCGACGAGCAGTACTTC TRBJ2-7 - TRBD1 TRBV5-5
CASSQGPGLAGEQYF TGTGCCAGCAGCCAAGGTCCGGGACTAGCAGGCGAGCAGTACTTC TRBJ2-7 - TRBD2 TRBV4-2
CSVETGLAKNIQYF TGCAGCGTAGAGACAGGGCTAGCCAAAAACATTCAGTACTTC TRBJ2-4 - TRBD1 TRBV29-1
CSAGTGSSYNEQFF TGCAGTGCTGGGACAGGGAGCTCCTACAATGAGCAGTTCTTC TRBJ2-1 few TRBD1 TRBV20-1
CASSGTSGSRYEQYF TGTGCCAGCAGTGGGACTAGCGGGAGCCGGTACGAGCAGTACTTC TRBJ2-7 - TRBD2 TRBV25-1
CASSLISKRLTASSYNEQFF TGTGCCAGCAGCTTAATATCGAAAAGATTAACAGCGAGCTCCTACAATGAGCAGTTCTTC TRBJ2-1 - - TRBV7-3
CASSQGDYGYTF TGTGCCAGCAGCCAAGGGGACTATGGCTACACCTTC TRBJ1-2 few - TRBV16
CASSTGTGIPDTQYF TGTGCCAGCAGCACCGGGACAGGGATTCCAGATACGCAGTATTTT TRBJ2-3 - TRBD1 TRBV6-1
CASSLLGQGTSGSYEQYF TGCGCCAGCAGCTTGTTGGGACAGGGGACTAGCGGGAGCTACGAGCAGTACTTC TRBJ2-7 - TRBD2 TRBV5-1
CASSIKGANTEAFF TGTGCCAGTAGTATTAAGGGGGCGAACACTGAAGCTTTCTTT TRBJ1-1 - TRBD1 TRBV19
CASSQLLAGVDEQYF TGTGCCAGCAGCCAGCTACTAGCGGGAGTCGACGAGCAGTACTTC TRBJ2-7 few TRBD2 TRBV4-2
CASSLPGLVDYEQYF TGTGCCAGCAGCCTCCCGGGACTTGTGGACTACGAGCAGTACTTC TRBJ2-7 few - TRBV7-9
CASSPSHGQLFF TGTGCCAGCAGCCCGTCCCATGGGCAACTGTTTTTT TRBJ1-4 few - TRBV7-9
CSARTSGSPNTGELFF TGCAGTGCTCGGACTAGCGGGAGCCCGAACACCGGGGAGCTGTTTTTT TRBJ2-2 - TRBD2 TRBV20-1
CASSLDLAAALTGGYTF TGCGCCAGCAGCTTGGATCTTGCGGCAGCCTTAACGGGCGGCTACACCTTC TRBJ1-2 many - TRBV5-1
CASSQRSDTQYF TGTGCCAGCAGCCAACGGTCGGATACGCAGTATTTT TRBJ2-3 - - TRBV21-1
CASGPALLGNTEAFF TGCGCCAGCGGACCGGCCCTCCTGGGGAACACTGAAGCTTTCTTT TRBJ1-1 - - TRBV5-1
CASSYSIADREDAAFF TGTGCCAGCAGTTACTCGATTGCGGACAGGGAGGATGCAGCTTTCTTT TRBJ1-1 few TRBD1 TRBV6-5
CASSVRPAGLVSTDTQYF TGTGCCAGCAGCGTCCGCCCAGCGGGGTTGGTAAGCACAGATACGCAGTATTTT TRBJ2-3 few TRBD2 TRBV9
CASREPGLAKNIQYF TGTGCCAGCAGAGAACCAGGGCTTGCCAAAAACATTCAGTACTTC TRBJ2-4 few - TRBV6-1